This T cell receptor (beta chain) was observed in a study of Graves' ophthalmopathy and Graves' hyperthyroidism. The TCR beta CDR3 regions underwent amplification from RNA transcripts. The first round was an RT-PCR with HTBI primers, and the second round was a multiplex PCR. TCRdb independently ran MiXCR on the multiplex PCR reads; one entry per CDR3 protein. The sample lists roughly 610,000 distinct CDR3 sequences; about a fifth were seen once. Ten or more counts support this clonotype. Patients were excluded if they had other autoimmune diseases or uncontrolled infections, and likewise if pregnancy or lactation applied. Diagnostic conclusions were grounded in clinical symptoms, serum thyroxine, TRAb, thyroid ultrasound and orbital computed tomography. The PBMCs used were ones drawn from 9.5 to 10 ml of fresh peripheral blood. The CDR3 runs 17 residues. Trimming took off 3 bases at V and 0 bases at J, with 18 bases between the two ends. CDR1 and CDR2 (germline): KGHSY, FQNENV.

The sequence was obtained from a woman between 18 and 30 years old with stable Graves' hyperthyroidism. Some clones in this sample may be carry-over from other donors' samples. The chain combines TRBV16 with TRBJ2-7, with D uncertain. The sample consisted of peripheral blood. CDR3 amino acids: CASSHPSYGPSSYEQYF. The DNA of the CDR3 is TGTGCCAGCAGCCACCCGAGCTACGGGCCGTCCTCCTACGAGCAGTACTTC.